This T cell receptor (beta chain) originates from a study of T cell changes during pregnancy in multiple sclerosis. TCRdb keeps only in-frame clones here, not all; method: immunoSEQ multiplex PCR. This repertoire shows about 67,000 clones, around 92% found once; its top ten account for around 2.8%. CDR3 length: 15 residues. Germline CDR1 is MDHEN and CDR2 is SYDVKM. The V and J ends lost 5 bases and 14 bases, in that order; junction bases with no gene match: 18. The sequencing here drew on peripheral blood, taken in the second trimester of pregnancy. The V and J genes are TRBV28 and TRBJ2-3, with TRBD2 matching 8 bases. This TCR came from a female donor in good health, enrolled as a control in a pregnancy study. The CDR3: CASSPSVLREAFRYF. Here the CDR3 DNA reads TGTGCCAGCAGTCCCTCGGTCTTGCGGGAGGCTTTCCGGTATTTT.